This is a list of T cell receptor beta chains from one sample in a study of blood T cell repertoires in COVID-19. The repertoire was sequenced with immunoSEQ multiplex PCR; TCRdb's copy has only in-frame clones and lacks some. The sample contains more than 350,000 clones, about 88% of which appear only once. The sequencing sample was made of PBMCs or T cells enriched from blood (not recorded which). The source is a woman aged 18-29 years who had been exposed to COVID-19. Each CDR3 is given with its conserved first and last residue. A D gene is named only where the DNA matches it firmly. The size of a clone is reported for some rows only, either as once, few or many, or as a class for expanded clones.

D gene: NA; V gene: TRBV7-2; clone size: NA; J gene: TRBJ1-2; CDR3 protein: CASSFLDSLGYTF; CDR3 DNA: TGTGCCAGCAGCTTCCTTGACTCTCTGGGCTACACCTTC
D gene: NA; V gene: TRBV21-1; clone size: NA; J gene: TRBJ2-7; CDR3 protein: CASSKASWAGMDPYEQYF; CDR3 DNA: TGTGCCAGCAGCAAAGCTTCTTGGGCAGGGATGGACCCCTACGAGCAGTACTTC
D gene: NA; V gene: TRBV5-1; clone size: NA; J gene: TRBJ2-5; CDR3 protein: CASSLSPGEETQYF; CDR3 DNA: TGCGCCAGCAGCTTGTCTCCGGGAGAAGAGACCCAGTACTTC
D gene: NA; V gene: TRBV5-1; clone size: NA; J gene: TRBJ2-6; CDR3 protein: CASSLRGAGGANVLTF; CDR3 DNA: TGCGCCAGCAGCTTGCGGGGGGCAGGTGGGGCCAACGTCCTGACTTTC
D gene: NA; V gene: TRBV3-1/TRBV3-2; clone size: NA; J gene: TRBJ2-7; CDR3 protein: CASSQVGRGSYEQYF; CDR3 DNA: TGTGCCAGCAGCCAAGTGGGTCGGGGCTCCTACGAGCAGTACTTC
D gene: TRBD2; V gene: TRBV14; clone size: NA; J gene: TRBJ2-1; CDR3 protein: CASSQEELAGSGEQFF; CDR3 DNA: TGTGCCAGCAGCCAAGAGGAACTAGCGGGGTCTGGTGAGCAGTTCTTC
D gene: NA; V gene: TRBV7-6; clone size: NA; J gene: TRBJ2-2; CDR3 protein: CASSFDSRYTGELFF; CDR3 DNA: TGTGCCAGCAGCTTCGATTCGCGGTACACCGGGGAGCTGTTTTTT
D gene: NA; V gene: TRBV27; clone size: NA; J gene: TRBJ1-5; CDR3 protein: CASSLREGNQPQHF; CDR3 DNA: TGTGCCAGCAGTTTGAGGGAGGGCAATCAGCCCCAGCATTTT
D gene: NA; V gene: TRBV7-6; clone size: NA; J gene: TRBJ2-6; CDR3 protein: CASSQTGGGSSGANVLTF; CDR3 DNA: TGTGCCAGCAGTCAAACAGGGGGGGGCTCCTCTGGGGCCAACGTCCTGACTTTC
D gene: TRBD2; V gene: TRBV6-2/TRBV6-3; clone size: NA; J gene: TRBJ2-1; CDR3 protein: CASSYSRTSGGDSYNEQFF; CDR3 DNA: TGTGCCAGCAGTTACTCACGGACTAGCGGGGGGGACTCCTACAATGAGCAGTTCTTC
D gene: NA; V gene: TRBV5-1; clone size: NA; J gene: TRBJ2-3; CDR3 protein: CASSLPQGRDTQYF; CDR3 DNA: TGCGCCAGCAGCTTACCCCAGGGAAGGGATACGCAGTATTTT
D gene: NA; V gene: TRBV25-1; clone size: once; J gene: TRBJ2-1; CDR3 protein: CASSEGRWDNEQFF; CDR3 DNA: TGTGCCAGCAGTGAAGGGAGGTGGGACAATGAGCAGTTCTTC
D gene: NA; V gene: TRBV15; clone size: NA; J gene: TRBJ2-5; CDR3 protein: CATSRRVLEGQYF; CDR3 DNA: TGTGCCACCAGCAGGAGAGTGCTGGAGGGCCAGTACTTC
D gene: NA; V gene: TRBV28; clone size: NA; J gene: TRBJ1-2; CDR3 protein: CASSLDNNYGYTF; CDR3 DNA: TGTGCCAGCAGTTTAGACAATAACTATGGCTACACCTTC
D gene: TRBD1; V gene: TRBV6-5; clone size: NA; J gene: TRBJ2-3; CDR3 protein: CASRTGGTDTQYF; CDR3 DNA: TGTGCCAGTCGGACAGGGGGCACAGATACGCAGTATTTT
D gene: NA; V gene: TRBV27; clone size: NA; J gene: TRBJ2-3; CDR3 protein: CASSLVGADTQYF; CDR3 DNA: TGTGCCAGCAGTTTAGTAGGGGCGGATACGCAGTATTTT
D gene: TRBD1; V gene: TRBV28; clone size: NA; J gene: TRBJ1-2; CDR3 protein: CASSDRVIYGYTF; CDR3 DNA: TGTGCCAGCAGTGACAGGGTAATCTATGGCTACACCTTC
D gene: NA; V gene: TRBV5-5; clone size: NA; J gene: TRBJ1-5; CDR3 protein: CASSLGSAGPRSNQPQHF; CDR3 DNA: TGTGCCAGCAGCTTGGGGTCAGCAGGGCCCCGAAGCAATCAGCCCCAGCATTTT
D gene: NA; V gene: TRBV12-3/TRBV12-4; clone size: once; J gene: TRBJ2-1; CDR3 protein: CAGGSYNEQFF; CDR3 DNA: TGTGCGGGGGGTAGTTACAATGAGCAGTTCTTC
D gene: TRBD1; V gene: TRBV5-6; clone size: NA; J gene: TRBJ2-7; CDR3 protein: CASSYTDRGYEQYF; CDR3 DNA: TGTGCCAGCAGTTACACGGACAGGGGCTACGAGCAGTACTTC
D gene: NA; V gene: TRBV30; clone size: NA; J gene: TRBJ2-7; CDR3 protein: CAWRPLEGQRTYEQYF; CDR3 DNA: TGTGCCTGGAGACCGCTTGAAGGACAGCGTACCTACGAGCAGTACTTC
D gene: NA; V gene: TRBV12-2; clone size: once; J gene: TRBJ1-1; CDR3 protein: CASRLAQVRFSTEAFF; CDR3 DNA: TGTGCAAGTCGCTTAGCGCAAGTCAGATTTTCCACTGAAGCTTTCTTT
D gene: TRBD1; V gene: TRBV11-2; clone size: NA; J gene: TRBJ1-1; CDR3 protein: CASSLDLSGGTEAFF; CDR3 DNA: TGTGCCAGCAGCTTAGATCTGTCAGGGGGCACTGAAGCTTTCTTT
D gene: NA; V gene: TRBV28; clone size: NA; J gene: TRBJ1-3; CDR3 protein: CASRGPLGSAGNTIYF; CDR3 DNA: TGTGCCAGCAGGGGGCCCCTCGGAAGCGCAGGAAACACCATATATTTT
D gene: TRBD1; V gene: TRBV28; clone size: few; J gene: TRBJ1-2; CDR3 protein: CASSAGQGIYGYTF; CDR3 DNA: TGTGCCAGCAGTGCTGGACAGGGAATCTATGGCTACACCTTC
D gene: NA; V gene: TRBV4-1; clone size: few; J gene: TRBJ1-2; CDR3 protein: CASSHSSHGYTF; CDR3 DNA: TGCGCCAGCAGCCACAGTAGCCATGGCTACACCTTC
D gene: TRBD2; V gene: TRBV28; clone size: NA; J gene: TRBJ2-5; CDR3 protein: CASSPAGGPETQYF; CDR3 DNA: TGTGCCAGCAGTCCAGCGGGAGGGCCGGAGACCCAGTACTTC
D gene: NA; V gene: TRBV6-5; clone size: NA; J gene: TRBJ1-2; CDR3 protein: CASSYGGGYGYTF; CDR3 DNA: TGTGCCAGCAGTTACGGGGGCGGCTATGGCTACACCTTC
D gene: NA; V gene: TRBV19; clone size: NA; J gene: TRBJ1-2; CDR3 protein: CASSPQRNYGYTF; CDR3 DNA: TGTGCCAGTAGTCCACAAAGAAACTATGGCTACACCTTC
D gene: TRBD1; V gene: TRBV6-6; clone size: NA; J gene: TRBJ1-3; CDR3 protein: CASSQTGAGNTIYF; CDR3 DNA: TGTGCCAGCAGTCAGACAGGGGCTGGAAACACCATATATTTT
D gene: NA; V gene: TRBV24-1; clone size: NA; J gene: TRBJ2-5; CDR3 protein: CATSATWETQYF; CDR3 DNA: TGTGCCACCAGTGCTACGTGGGAGACCCAGTACTTC
D gene: TRBD2; V gene: TRBV5-1; clone size: NA; J gene: TRBJ2-5; CDR3 protein: CASSDSRDYPQETQYF; CDR3 DNA: TGCGCCAGCAGCGATTCCCGGGACTACCCTCAGGAGACCCAGTACTTC
D gene: TRBD2; V gene: TRBV4-3; clone size: NA; J gene: TRBJ2-7; CDR3 protein: CASSLSVGLAAYEQYF; CDR3 DNA: TGCGCCAGCAGCCTCTCCGTGGGGCTAGCGGCCTACGAGCAGTACTTC
D gene: NA; V gene: TRBV28; clone size: NA; J gene: TRBJ1-5; CDR3 protein: CASSLAVYSNQPQHF; CDR3 DNA: TGTGCCAGCAGTTTAGCGGTATATAGCAATCAGCCCCAGCATTTT